What follows describes a single T cell receptor beta chain. The data were obtained in a study of CD4 and CD8 cells across lung adenocarcinoma regions. Trimming pared 4 bases from V and 1 base from J, leaving 14 bases between. There are 17 residues in the CDR3. CDR1 and CDR2 (germline): MNHEY, SMNVEV (reference sequence). TCRdb recomputed calls from the PCR reads with MiXCR, one row per CDR3 protein. The top ten hold approximately 15% of the sample, which has roughly 13,000 distinct CDR3 sequences, approximately 44% seen once. Localized lung adenocarcinoma, a non-small cell lung cancer, affected the donors.

This chain joins TRBV27 and TRBJ2-6, with D uncertain. Specimen: CD4+ T cells from the center of a lung tumor. The receptor's source is a male donor with lung adenocarcinoma. The CD4 and CD8 labels of this study may be unreliable. In nucleotides, the CDR3 is TGTGCCAGCAGTTCGGATCTTCTTGGATCTGGGGCCAACGTCCTGACTTTC. Translating it yields CASSSDLLGSGANVLTF.